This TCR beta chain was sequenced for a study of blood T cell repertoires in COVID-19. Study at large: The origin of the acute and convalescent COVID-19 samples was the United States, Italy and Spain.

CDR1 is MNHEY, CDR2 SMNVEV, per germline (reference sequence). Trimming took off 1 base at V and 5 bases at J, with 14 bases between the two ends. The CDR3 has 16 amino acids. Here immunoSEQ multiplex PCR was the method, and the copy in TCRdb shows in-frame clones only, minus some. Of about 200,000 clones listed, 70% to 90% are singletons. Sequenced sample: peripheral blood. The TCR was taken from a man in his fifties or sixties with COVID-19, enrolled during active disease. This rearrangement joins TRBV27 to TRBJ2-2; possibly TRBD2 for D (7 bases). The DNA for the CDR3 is TGTGCCAGCAGTTTATTTACACAGGGAGGGACCGGGGAGCTGTTTTTT. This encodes CASSLFTQGGTGELFF.